This paragraph covers one T cell receptor (beta chain) sequence. The source of the sample is a study of blood T cell repertoires in COVID-19. Looking at the study overall: The United States, Italy and Spain were the sources of the acute and convalescent COVID-19 samples. From T cells, B-cell-depleted T cells, or PBMCs came the material, which was cDNA or gDNA.

The length of the CDR3 is 14 residues. Germline CDR1 is SNHLY and CDR2 is FYNNEI. The ends were cut back, 5 bases at V and 3 bases at J, with 12 bases in the middle. Authors' processing steps: Counts of nucleated cells, estimated from reference gene primer amplification, were obtained. TCRdb's copy holds only in-frame clones and misses some; the assay was immunoSEQ multiplex PCR. The DNA gave D and trimming, while V, J and clone size come from that table. The table includes more than 50,000 clones, about 78% detected once. The chain has TRBV2 and TRBJ2-3; unclear D gene. The sequence came from a woman aged 80 or over with acute or convalescent COVID-19. The specimen was peripheral blood. In nucleotides, the CDR3 is TGTGCCAGCAGTATCCCAACTATTACAGATACGCAGTATTTT. It specifies CASSIPTITDTQYF.